This TCR beta chain originates from a study of T cell responses to AZD1222 COVID-19 vaccine. Study-wide results and limits: The donors showed a predominance of white British ancestry and of females, with possible underestimation of clonal diversity. Breadth and depth of Spike-specific TCRs rose after two AZD1222 doses.

The method was immunoSEQ multiplex PCR; TCRdb's version includes in-frame clones alone and lacks a portion of them. This sample has around 66,000 clones, with 79% found just once. Details on this clone: The antigen is undetermined.

The CDR3 is 17 amino acids. The V segment lost 6 bases and the J segment 2 bases; nucleotides outside the gene matches: 8. In germline, CDR1 is SNHLY, CDR2 FYNNEI. The specimen was peripheral blood, collected on day 0 of MenACWY control vaccination. The sequence derives from an adult in good health. The genes are TRBV2 and TRBJ2-6; TRBD1 matches 9 bases. The CDR3 protein is CASRTDRGYPGANVLTF. CDR3 in DNA: TGTGCCAGCAGGACCGACAGGGGGTACCCTGGGGCCAACGTCCTGACTTTC.